This entry features one T cell receptor (beta chain) sequence. This sample is part of a study of blood T cell repertoires in COVID-19. Study overall: Specimens from acute and convalescent COVID-19 originated in the United States, Italy and Spain. From T cells, B-cell-depleted T cells, or PBMCs came the material, which was cDNA or gDNA.

The ends were cut back, 6 bases at V and 5 bases at J, with 5 bases in the middle. The CDR3 sequence is 11 residues long. Looked up from germline, CDR1 is MDHEN and CDR2 is SYDVKM. In the source study's methods: It was from reference gene primer amplification that nucleated cell counts were estimated. Sequencing used immunoSEQ multiplex PCR; TCRdb keeps in-frame clones, though not all of them. The V and J calls and clone size come from that table; D and trimming were worked out from the DNA. The sample lists some 490,000 clones, 70% to 90% seen once, with approximately 2.9% in the top ten. Sequencing was performed on peripheral blood. The chain has TRBV28 and TRBJ1-5; D gene unclear. This TCR was recovered from a human donor in a cohort sampled during active COVID-19. CDR3 in DNA: TGTGCCAGCAGGAGGGATCAGCCCCAGCATTTT. Translation: CASRRDQPQHF.